This T cell receptor beta chain was documented in a study of early T cells in non-severe SARS-CoV-2 infection. Study results and caveats: In VDJdb matching, anti-spike CD8 responses were favored while private and CD4 specificities went missing.

This clonotype was observed a few times. Its target is not known. Individually, cDNA molecules had unique molecular identifiers attached to them. MiXCR was run by TCRdb on the 5' RACE reads, yielding one entry per CDR3 protein. Counted here are 40,000 to 55,000 distinct CDR3 sequences, about 9.2% occurring once; the ten biggest clones make up roughly 8%. In germline, CDR1 is SNHLY, CDR2 FYNNEI. Trimming shortened V by 6 bases and J by 6 bases, and 10 bases separated the two germline ends. This CDR3 is built from 12 residues. The TCR comes from an adult who was a healthcare worker with PCR-confirmed SARS-CoV-2 infection or an uninfected control (not recorded which). The sequenced material came from whole blood. J is TRBJ2-3 and V is TRBV2; D call uncertain. CDR3 in amino acids: CASSIKADTQYF. The CDR3 coding sequence is TGTGCCAGCAGCATTAAGGCCGATACGCAGTATTTT.